These T cell receptor beta chains were read from a single sample in a study of tumor and adjacent non-tumor tissue in lung cancer. TCRdb reanalysed the multiplex PCR reads using MiXCR and keeps one entry per CDR3 protein. The top ten hold roughly 24% of the sample, which has some 200,000 distinct CDR3 sequences, 71% seen once. The specimen sequenced was lung tumor tissue. These receptors were collected from a man aged 60-69 years with non-small cell lung cancer. The conserved cysteine and the conserved F or W are not part of the CDR3 here. Each record gives: J gene, V gene, CDR3 protein.

TRBJ2-4,TRBV4-1,VSSQVPLGGIQY
TRBJ2-1,TRBV7-8,ASSLNYNEQF
TRBJ2-7,TRBV4-2,ASSHQPTRYYEQY
TRBJ2-4,TRBV4-2,ASSQDQGCKNIQY
TRBJ2-2,TRBV4-3,ASSQDIAWGANTGELF
TRBJ1-2,TRBV4-3,ASSARDRDWYGCT
TRBJ1-5,TRBV20-1,SARDHRGNQPQH
TRBJ1-1,TRBV20-1,SARLPNTEAF
TRBJ2-6,TRBV11-2,ANSPISGANVLT
TRBJ2-7,TRBV12-3/TRBV12-4,ASSLVGYGQY
TRBJ1-1,TRBV29-1,SVCPQENTEAF
TRBJ2-7,TRBV29-1,SAEGWSYEQY
TRBJ2-3,TRBV4-2,ASSHNYGGADTQY
TRBJ2-7,TRBV11-2,ASNSTPGLAYEQY
TRBJ1-2,TRBV20-1,SVRRGDRLRNYGYT
TRBJ2-5,TRBV11-3,ASSLVPGTSGILETQY
TRBJ2-1,TRBV4-3,ASSEASQGNNEQF